Presented here are 17 T cell receptor beta chains from one specimen sequenced in a study of blood T cell repertoires in COVID-19. Sequencing was performed with immunoSEQ multiplex PCR; in TCRdb, only in-frame clones are kept and a portion is missing. The table includes under 350,000 clones, approximately 85% detected once. Sequences were obtained from peripheral blood. Receptor source: a human donor in a cohort sampled during active COVID-19.

This chain uses TRBV18 with TRBJ1-1; D perhaps matches TRBD1 (5 bases). Trimming shortened V by 5 bases and J by 1 base, and 14 bases separated the two germline ends. The CDR3 totals 15 residues. The V gene's germline CDR1 is KGHSH and CDR2 LQKENI. The CDR3 nucleotides read TGTGCCAGCTCAACCGGGGGACTGCAGAACACTGAAGCTTTCTTT. Translating gives CASSTGGLQNTEAFF.

The V gene is TRBV5-1, the J gene TRBJ2-6; possible D gene TRBD1, 5 bases. V gave up 0 bases and J gave up 2 bases, with 9 bases separating them. The CDR3 is 16 amino acids. CDR1 and CDR2 (germline): SGHRS, YFSETQ. The CDR3 sequence is CASSLEGATGANVLTF. DNA of the CDR3: TGCGCCAGCAGCTTGGAAGGGGCGACTGGGGCCAACGTCCTGACTTTC.

The V gene is TRBV24-1, the J gene TRBJ1-2; 10 nucleotides match TRBD1. The CDR3 spans 14 residues. V lost 4 bases to trimming and J lost 7 bases; unmatched junction nucleotides: 5. CDR1 KGHDR and CDR2 SFDVKD come from the germline V gene. DNA of the CDR3: TGTGCCACCAGTGAATCCGGGACAGGGGTTGGCTACACCTTC. This encodes CATSESGTGVGYTF.

The V and J genes are TRBV5-3 and TRBJ2-1, with D unclear. TRBV5-3 is placed among ORFs of uncertain function. Trimming left V 0 bases short and J 2 bases short, with 12 bases between. There are 16 residues in the CDR3. This CDR3 is CARSLELYIPYNEQFF. Here the CDR3 DNA reads TGTGCCAGAAGCTTGGAGCTTTATATTCCCTACAATGAGCAGTTCTTC.

The chain combines TRBV2 with TRBJ1-1, with 8 bases identical to TRBD1. The CDR3 extends over 15 amino acids. The germline V gene encodes CDR1 SNHLY and CDR2 FYNNEI. Germline trimming cut 6 bases from V and 5 bases from J; bases unmatched to any gene: 11. CDR3 loop: CASRDAGTGPTEAFF. The CDR3 coding sequence is TGTGCCAGCAGGGACGCCGGGACAGGTCCGACTGAAGCTTTCTTT.

The chain links TRBV4-1 to TRBJ1-5; D is ambiguous. This CDR3 region has 13 residues. Looked up from germline, CDR1 is MGHRA and CDR2 is YSYEKL. V was pared by 1 base and J by 5 bases, with 6 bases between. The CDR3 region is CASSQAPDQPQHF. The CDR3 DNA is TGCGCCAGCAGCCAAGCTCCAGATCAGCCCCAGCATTTT.

The gene calls are TRBV18 and TRBJ2-3, with 10 bases identical to TRBD2. The junction had 9 bases not matched to a gene; V was cut back by 3 bases and J by 3 bases. The CDR3 length is 17 residues. Germline V gives CDR1 KGHSH, CDR2 LQKENI. CDR3 DNA: TGTGCCAGCTCACCTCTCAAAAGCGGGGGGGCGACAGATACGCAGTATTTT. Encoded protein: CASSPLKSGGATDTQYF.

V usage is TRBV7-9 and J usage is TRBJ1-1; 8 bases are shared with TRBD1. The V gene's germline CDR1 is SEHNR and CDR2 FQNEAQ (reference sequence). The CDR3 runs to 14 residues. The ends lost 5 bases at V and 3 bases at J; junction bases unmatched: 5. The CDR3 reads CASSGRTGHTEAFF. Here the CDR3 DNA reads TGTGCCAGCAGCGGACGGACAGGGCACACTGAAGCTTTCTTT. Full variable domain (remainder filled in from reference TRBV7-9 and TRBJ1-1): DTGVSQNPRHKITKRGQNVTFRCDPISEHNRLYWYRQTLGQGPEFLTYFQNEAQLEKSRLLSDRFSAERPKGSFSTLEIQRTEQGDSAMYLCASSGRTGHTEAFFGQGTRLTVV.

This sequence joins TRBV3-1 (or the pseudogene TRBV3-2) and TRBJ2-1, with D perhaps TRBD2 (7 bases). The CDR3 runs 15 residues. Germline lookup yields CDR1 LGHDT and CDR2 YNNKEL (reference sequence). V dropped 0 bases and J dropped 10 bases, with 16 bases sitting between them. The CDR3 protein is CASSQDGGPGREQFF. The DNA of the CDR3 is TGTGCCAGCAGCCAAGACGGGGGGCCGGGACGAGAGCAGTTCTTC.

CDR3 nucleotides: TGTGCCAGCAGTGAATCGAACTATCACAGGGGGGGCCTTTACGAGCAGTACTTC. Its protein product is CASSESNYHRGGLYEQYF. The chain employs TRBV6-1 and TRBJ2-7; D perhaps matches TRBD1 (8 bases). The germline gives CDR1 MNHNS, CDR2 SASEGT. With 2 bases removed from V and 4 bases from J, the gap between germline ends came to 24 bases. The CDR3 loop spans 18 amino acids.

The rearrangement links TRBV7-9 to TRBJ1-1, with D perhaps matching TRBD1 (6 bases). Germline V gene sequence: CDR1 SEHNR, CDR2 FQNEAQ (reference sequence). With 3 bases removed from V and 3 bases from J, the gap between germline ends came to 14 bases. The CDR3 is made up of 15 amino acids. The CDR3 here is CASSFGGLADTEAFF. DNA of the CDR3: TGTGCCAGCAGCTTTGGGGGCCTGGCGGACACTGAAGCTTTCTTT.

This clone was observed a single time. V gene TRBV2 combines with J gene TRBJ2-7, with a weak D call TRBD1 (5 bases). Germline V gives CDR1 SNHLY, CDR2 FYNNEI. The CDR3 covers 16 residues. With 5 bases removed from V and 3 bases from J, the gap between germline ends came to 20 bases. The CDR3, as DNA: TGTGCCAGCAGTTCCCCCCCTGGCAGGGAAGTCTACGAGCAGTACTTC. Encoded protein: CASSSPPGREVYEQYF.

This clone was found once. V usage is TRBV2 and J usage is TRBJ2-3, with TRBD2 matching over 13 bases. Germline-derived CDR1 and CDR2 are SNHLY and FYNNEI. CDR3 length equals 16 residues. Unmatched junction bases numbered 3, after V lost 4 bases and J lost 2 bases. In nucleotides, the CDR3 is TGTGCCAGCAGTGTTGGGACTAGCGGGGACACAGATACGCAGTATTTT. Protein sequence: CASSVGTSGDTDTQYF.

This clone was counted a few times. This chain uses TRBV29-1 with TRBJ2-5; a possible D gene is TRBD2 (5 bases). Trimming removed 6 bases from V and 5 bases from J, with 16 bases in between. This CDR3 spans 13 amino acids. Germline CDR1 reads SQVTM; CDR2 reads ANQGSEA. The CDR3 DNA sequence: TGCAGCGTCGCCGTGGCGCGGGTGGAGACCCAGTACTTC. Its translation: CSVAVARVETQYF.

The chain has TRBV10-1 and TRBJ1-1; TRBD1 might be the D (6 bases). Between the trimmed V and J ends, which lost 11 bases and 1 base, there was a span of 11 bases. The CDR3 consists of 12 residues. The V gene's germline CDR1 is WNHNN and CDR2 SYGVQD (reference sequence). In DNA form, the CDR3 reads TGCGCCCCCCGGGACACGAACACTGAAGCTTTCTTT. Encoded protein: CAPRDTNTEAFF.

The chain links TRBV5-8 to TRBJ1-1, with a tentative D call TRBD1 (6 bases). V gave up 6 bases and J gave up 9 bases, with 18 bases separating them. This CDR3 comprises 13 residues. Germline loops: CDR1 SGHTS, CDR2 YDEGEE. The CDR3: CASIWGTSYQAFF. Here the CDR3 DNA reads TGTGCCAGCATCTGGGGGACATCTTACCAAGCTTTCTTT.

V gene TRBV9 combines with J gene TRBJ1-2, with D maybe TRBD1 (5 bases). Germline V gives CDR1 SGDLS, CDR2 YYNGEE. CDR3 length: 13 amino acids. The ends were cut back, 1 base at V and 6 bases at J, with 10 bases in the middle. In DNA, the CDR3 is TGTGCCAGCAGCGTAAACTTAGGGGATGGCTACACCTTC. This gives the protein CASSVNLGDGYTF.